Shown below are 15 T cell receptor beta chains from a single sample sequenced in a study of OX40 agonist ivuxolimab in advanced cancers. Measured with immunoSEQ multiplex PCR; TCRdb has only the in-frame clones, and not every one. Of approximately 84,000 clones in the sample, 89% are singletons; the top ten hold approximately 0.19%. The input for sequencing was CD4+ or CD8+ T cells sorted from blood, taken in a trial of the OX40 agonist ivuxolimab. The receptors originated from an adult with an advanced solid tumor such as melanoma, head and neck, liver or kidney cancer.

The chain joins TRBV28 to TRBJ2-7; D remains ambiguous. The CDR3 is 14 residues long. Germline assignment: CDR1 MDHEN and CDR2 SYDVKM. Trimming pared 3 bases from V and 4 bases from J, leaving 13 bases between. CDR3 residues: CASSLAPGRYEQYF. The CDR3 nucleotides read TGTGCCAGCAGTTTGGCGCCAGGCCGTTACGAGCAGTACTTC. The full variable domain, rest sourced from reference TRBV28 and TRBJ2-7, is DVKVTQSSRYLVKRTGEKVFLECVQDMDHENMFWYRQDPGLGLRLIYFSYDVKMKEKGDIPEGYSVSREKKERFSLILESASTNQTSMYLCASSLAPGRYEQYFGPGTRLTVT.

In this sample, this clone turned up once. The CDR3 loop reads CASSERGGGYEQYF. DNA for the CDR3: TGTGCCAGCAGTGAACGGGGAGGCGGCTACGAGCAGTACTTC. The chain links TRBV6-1 to TRBJ2-7, with D maybe TRBD2 (6 bases). The CDR3 has 14 amino acids. Trimming stripped 2 bases from V and 3 bases from J, with 11 bases between. Germline V lookup: CDR1 MNHNS, CDR2 SASEGT.

CDR3 DNA: TGTGCCAGCAGCGCGAGGACAGGGAGGGGGACCGGGGAGCTGTTTTTT. Translation: CASSARTGRGTGELFF. The chain combines TRBV11-3 with TRBJ2-2, with D possibly being TRBD1 (8 bases). Germline CDR1 reads SGHNT; CDR2 reads YENEEA. The CDR3 extends over 16 amino acids. V shed 5 bases and J shed 5 bases, with 18 bases lying between them.

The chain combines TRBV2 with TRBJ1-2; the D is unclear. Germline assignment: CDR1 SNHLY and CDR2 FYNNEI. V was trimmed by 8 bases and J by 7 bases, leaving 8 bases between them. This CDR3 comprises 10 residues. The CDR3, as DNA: TGTGCCAGCTACCGCCGTGGCTACACCTTC. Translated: CASYRRGYTF.

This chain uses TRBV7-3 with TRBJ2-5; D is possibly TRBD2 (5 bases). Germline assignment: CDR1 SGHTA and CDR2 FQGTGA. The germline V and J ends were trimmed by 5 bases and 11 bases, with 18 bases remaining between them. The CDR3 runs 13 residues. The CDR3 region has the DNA TGTGCCAGCAGCCCTGACGGGTGGGGAGAGCAGTACTTC. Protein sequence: CASSPDGWGEQYF.

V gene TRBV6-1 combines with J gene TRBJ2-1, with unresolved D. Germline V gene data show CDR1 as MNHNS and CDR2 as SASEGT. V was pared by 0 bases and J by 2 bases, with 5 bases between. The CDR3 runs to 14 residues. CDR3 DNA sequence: TGTGCCAGCAGTGAAGCTGGGCCCTACAATGAGCAGTTCTTC. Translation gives CASSEAGPYNEQFF.

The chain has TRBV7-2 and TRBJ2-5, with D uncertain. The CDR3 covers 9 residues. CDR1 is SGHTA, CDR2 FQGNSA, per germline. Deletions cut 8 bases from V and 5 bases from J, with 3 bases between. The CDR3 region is CASGETQYF. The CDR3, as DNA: TGTGCCAGCGGGGAGACCCAGTACTTC.

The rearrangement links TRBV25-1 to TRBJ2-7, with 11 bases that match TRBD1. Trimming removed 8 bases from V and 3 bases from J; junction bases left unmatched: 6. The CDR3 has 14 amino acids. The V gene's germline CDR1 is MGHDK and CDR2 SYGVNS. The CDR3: CASSRTGGIYEQYF. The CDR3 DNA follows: TGTGCCAGCTCGCGGACAGGGGGCATCTACGAGCAGTACTTC.

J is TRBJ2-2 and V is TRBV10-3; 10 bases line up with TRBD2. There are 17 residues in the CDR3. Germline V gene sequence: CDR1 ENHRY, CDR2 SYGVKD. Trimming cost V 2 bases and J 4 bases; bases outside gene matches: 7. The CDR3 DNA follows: TGTGCCATCAGTGAGACCCAGCGGGGGGGCAGCACCGGGGAGCTGTTTTTT. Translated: CAISETQRGGSTGELFF.

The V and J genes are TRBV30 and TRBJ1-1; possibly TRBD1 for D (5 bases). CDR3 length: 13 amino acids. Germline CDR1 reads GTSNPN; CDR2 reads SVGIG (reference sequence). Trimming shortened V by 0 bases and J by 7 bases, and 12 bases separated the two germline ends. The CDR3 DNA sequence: TGTGCCTGGAGTGTACGGAGTGACAGTGAAGCTTTCTTT. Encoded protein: CAWSVRSDSEAFF.

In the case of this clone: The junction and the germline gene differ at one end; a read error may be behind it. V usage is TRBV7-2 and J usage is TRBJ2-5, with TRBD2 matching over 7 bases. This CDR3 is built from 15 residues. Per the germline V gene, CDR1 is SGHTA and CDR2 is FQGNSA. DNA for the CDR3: TGTGCCAGCAGCTTAGTGCCTAGCGGCCAAGGGACCCAGTACTTC. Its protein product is CASSLVPSGQGTQYF.

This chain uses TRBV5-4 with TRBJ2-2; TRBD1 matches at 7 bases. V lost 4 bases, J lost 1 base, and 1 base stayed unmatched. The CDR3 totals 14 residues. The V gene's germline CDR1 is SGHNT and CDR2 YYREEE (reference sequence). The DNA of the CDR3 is TGTGCCAGCAGCCGACAGGGGAACACCGGGGAGCTGTTTTTT. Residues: CASSRQGNTGELFF.

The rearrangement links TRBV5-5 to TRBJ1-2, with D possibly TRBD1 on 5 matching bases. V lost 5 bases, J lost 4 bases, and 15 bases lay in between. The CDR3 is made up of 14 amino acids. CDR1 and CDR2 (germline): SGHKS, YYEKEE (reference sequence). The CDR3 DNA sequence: TGTGCCAGCAGACTGGGGGGGAATAGCTATGGCTACACCTTC. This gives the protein CASRLGGNSYGYTF.

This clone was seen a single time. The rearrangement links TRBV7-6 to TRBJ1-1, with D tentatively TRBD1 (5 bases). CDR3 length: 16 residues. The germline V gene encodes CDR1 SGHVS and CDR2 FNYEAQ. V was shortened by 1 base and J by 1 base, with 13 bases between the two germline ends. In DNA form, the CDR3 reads TGTGCCAGCAGCTTAGGCGCGGGGCAGCAGAACACTGAAGCTTTCTTT. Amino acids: CASSLGAGQQNTEAFF.

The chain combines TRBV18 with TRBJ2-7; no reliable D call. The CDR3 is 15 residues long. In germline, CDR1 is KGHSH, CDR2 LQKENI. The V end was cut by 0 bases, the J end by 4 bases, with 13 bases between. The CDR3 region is CASSPPTVPGYEQYF. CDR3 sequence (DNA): TGTGCCAGCTCACCACCGACGGTCCCTGGGTACGAGCAGTACTTC.